A single sample is the source of the 30 T cell receptor beta chains below, sequenced in a study of neoadjuvant nivolumab and ipilimumab in lung cancer. The protocol was immunoSEQ multiplex PCR, while the TCRdb copy is restricted to in-frame clones and leaves out a portion. The sample carries roughly 45,000 clones, more than 85% recorded once. The sequenced sample was blood, obtained before neoadjuvant nivolumab, alone or with ipilimumab. The receptor source for this set is an adult with non-small cell lung cancer. Some clones in this sample may be carry-over from other donors' samples.

There are a few counts of this clone. The CDR3 is CASSYNRYEQYF. CDR3 DNA sequence: TGTGCCAGCAGTTACAACCGCTACGAGCAGTACTTC. The rearrangement uses TRBV6-6 and TRBJ2-7; D gene unclear. The CDR3 totals 12 residues. CDR1 MNHNY and CDR2 SVGAGI come from the germline V gene (reference sequence). V was shortened by 2 bases and J by 3 bases, with 5 bases between the two germline ends.

The chain has TRBV30 and TRBJ2-7; 12 bases line up with TRBD2. The germline CDR1 and CDR2 sequences are GTSNPN and SVGIG (reference sequence). This CDR3 has 14 amino acids. J lost 4 bases, V lost 5 bases, and 6 bases had no gene match. The CDR3 region is CAWVKTSGSYEQYF. The CDR3 bases are TGTGCCTGGGTTAAGACTAGCGGGAGTTACGAGCAGTACTTC.

This sequence joins TRBV30 and TRBJ2-1; D possibly corresponds to TRBD1 (7 bases). Germline V gene lookup returns CDR1 GTSNPN and CDR2 SVGIG (reference sequence). The CDR3 spans 14 residues. Trimming took off 5 bases at V and 0 bases at J, with 11 bases between the two ends. CDR3: CAWGGDSSYNEQFF. CDR3 nucleotide sequence: TGTGCCTGGGGAGGGGACAGCTCCTACAATGAGCAGTTCTTC.

The rearrangement joins TRBV6-5 to TRBJ1-2; the match to TRBD1 covers 10 bases. The CDR3 is 13 amino acids. Germline V gene lookup returns CDR1 MNHEY and CDR2 SVGAGI. With 5 bases clipped from V and 8 bases from J, the junction kept 5 bases outside the gene matches. CDR3 region: CASSNDRGRGYTF. CDR3 bases: TGTGCCAGCAGTAATGACAGGGGGCGAGGCTACACCTTC.

The chain uses TRBV11-2 and TRBJ2-1, with 10 positions matching TRBD2. V trimming: 4 bases; J trimming: 4 bases; junction bases outside the gene matches: 4. From germline, CDR1 is SGHAT and CDR2 FQNNGV. The CDR3 sequence is 15 residues long. The CDR3 loop reads CASSSGLAIYNEQFF. The CDR3 nucleotides read TGTGCCAGCAGCTCGGGACTAGCGATTTACAATGAGCAGTTCTTC. The full variable domain, in which reference TRBV11-2 and TRBJ2-1 provide the parts outside the CDR3, is EAGVAQSPRYKIIEKRQSVAFWCNPISGHATLYWYQQILGQGPKLLIQFQNNGVVDDSQLPKDRFSAERLKGVDSTLKIQPAKLEDSAVYLCASSSGLAIYNEQFFGPGTRLTVL.

Only a few counts were recorded for this clone. The chain employs TRBV29-1 and TRBJ2-7; 9 bases are shared with TRBD2. The CDR3 extends over 13 amino acids. The germline V gene has CDR1 SQVTM and CDR2 ANQGSEA. V gave up 5 bases and J gave up 6 bases; unmatched junction bases: 8. Written as DNA, the CDR3 is TGCAGCGTTTCTAGCGGGAAGGGCTCCGAGCAGTACTTC. Amino acids: CSVSSGKGSEQYF.

This chain links TRBV14 with TRBJ2-7; TRBD2 matches 11 bases. V shed 8 bases and J 5 bases; nucleotides not matched to a gene: 14. Germline values: CDR1 SGHDN, CDR2 FVKESK. This CDR3 region has 16 residues. In nucleotides, the CDR3 is TGTGCCAGCTCAATACTAGCGGGAGTAAGGAGCCACGAGCAGTACTTC. Translation gives CASSILAGVRSHEQYF.

This clone was seen a single time. CDR3 sequence (DNA): TGCGCCAGCAGCGTGGACAGGGGGCAACACAATGAGCAGTTCTTC. It codes for CASSVDRGQHNEQFF. This chain connects TRBV5-1 to TRBJ2-1, with 11 nucleotides matching TRBD1. The germline gives CDR1 SGHRS, CDR2 YFSETQ. After removal of 4 bases from V and 5 bases from J, the junction contained 5 bases not matched to a gene. This CDR3 comprises 15 residues.

The gene calls are TRBV7-2 and TRBJ2-7, with 8 bases aligning to TRBD2. The CDR3 is 14 residues long. Per germline, CDR1 SGHTA and CDR2 FQGNSA. V lost 6 bases and J lost 3; bases outside the gene matches: 7. In DNA, the CDR3 is TGTGCCAGCAGTAGAGCGGGAGAGGGCTACGAGCAGTACTTC. It yields the protein CASSRAGEGYEQYF.

The gene calls are TRBV2 and TRBJ2-3; possibly TRBD1 or TRBD2 for D (5 bases each). V lost 1 base and J 1 base, leaving 9 bases between the germline ends. The CDR3 spans 15 residues. CDR1 is SNHLY and CDR2 is FYNNEI in the germline V gene. CDR3 amino acids: CASSEVGTGTDTQYF. CDR3 DNA: TGTGCCAGCAGTGAAGTAGGGACGGGCACAGATACGCAGTATTTT.

The chain carries TRBV5-1 and TRBJ2-7; 9 positions agree with TRBD1. The CDR3 sequence is 16 residues long. Germline CDR1 and CDR2: SGHRS and YFSETQ. The V gene end was trimmed by 0 bases and the J gene end by 3 bases; junction bases not matched to a gene: 7. CDR3: CASSLAGTGRLYEQYF. In DNA form, the CDR3 reads TGCGCCAGCAGCTTGGCAGGGACAGGGCGACTCTACGAGCAGTACTTC. The full variable domain, with the rest looked up from reference TRBV5-1 and TRBJ2-7, is KAGVTQTPRYLIKTRGQQVTLSCSPISGHRSVSWYQQTPGQGLQFLFEYFSETQRNKGNFPGRFSGRQFSNSRSEMNVSTLELGDSALYLCASSLAGTGRLYEQYFGPGTRLTVT.

This chain links TRBV6-5 with TRBJ2-6; TRBD2 aligns across 9 bases. The CDR3 totals 15 residues. The V segment lost 5 bases and the J segment 3 bases; nucleotides outside the gene matches: 2. The germline V gene has CDR1 MNHEY and CDR2 SVGAGI. The CDR3 here is CASSQRGVGANVLTF. The DNA for the CDR3 is TGTGCCAGCAGTCAGCGGGGGGTTGGGGCCAACGTCCTGACTTTC.

This clone was recorded a few times. The gene calls are TRBV6-4 and TRBJ2-1; the D is unclear. This CDR3 is 14 amino acids long. V lost 4 bases and J 5 bases, leaving 12 bases between the germline ends. Germline loops: CDR1 MRHNA, CDR2 SNTAGT. The CDR3 DNA sequence: TGTGCCAGCAGTGTCGAATTCAGGAACAATGAGCAGTTCTTC. This encodes CASSVEFRNNEQFF.

The J gene is TRBJ2-7, the V gene TRBV15, with 9 bases fitting TRBD2. J was trimmed by 2 bases and V by 1 base; bases with no gene match: 6. In germline, CDR1 is LNHNV, CDR2 YYDKDF (reference sequence). The CDR3 sequence is 16 residues long. The CDR3 sequence is CATSRVRGGRAYEQYF. In DNA, the CDR3 is TGTGCCACCAGCAGAGTACGGGGCGGGAGGGCCTACGAGCAGTACTTC.

The rearrangement joins TRBV29-1 to TRBJ1-2, with 9 bases aligning to TRBD1. Germline assignment: CDR1 SQVTM and CDR2 ANQGSEA. There are 12 residues in the CDR3. V lost 5 bases, J lost 7 bases, and 5 bases stayed unmatched. Written as DNA, the CDR3 is TGCAGCGTTCGGACAGGGGTGGTTGGCTACACCTTC. Its protein is CSVRTGVVGYTF.

The V gene is TRBV30, the J gene TRBJ2-7; 9 positions match TRBD2. This CDR3 is built from 12 residues. The junction had 3 bases not matched to a gene; V was cut back by 5 bases and J by 4 bases. In germline, CDR1 is GTSNPN, CDR2 SVGIG (reference sequence). The CDR3 loop reads CAWGLARYEQYF. The CDR3 DNA follows: TGTGCCTGGGGACTAGCGAGGTACGAGCAGTACTTC.

The CDR3 reads CASLGQGSEAFF. The CDR3 nucleotides read TGTGCCAGCTTAGGACAGGGTTCTGAAGCTTTCTTT. V is TRBV18 and J is TRBJ1-1; 8 positions agree with TRBD1. CDR1 and CDR2 from the germline V gene are KGHSH and LQKENI. Trimming removed 7 bases from V and 6 bases from J; junction bases left unmatched: 4. The CDR3 is 12 residues long.

The gene calls are TRBV9 and TRBJ2-3, with TRBD2 identical over 7 bases. The junction had 3 bases not matched to a gene; V was cut back by 3 bases and J by 2 bases. This CDR3 has 14 residues. Germline-derived CDR1 and CDR2 are SGDLS and YYNGEE. CDR3 sequence reads: CASSGRDYTDTQYF. Here the CDR3 DNA reads TGTGCCAGCAGCGGCCGGGACTACACAGATACGCAGTATTTT.

In DNA form, the CDR3 reads TGTGCCAGCTCACCACCCTCAAAGGGGGCATCCGAGCAGTACTTC. Protein: CASSPPSKGASEQYF. This chain connects TRBV18 to TRBJ2-7, with 7 bases aligning to TRBD1. CDR1 KGHSH and CDR2 LQKENI come from the germline V gene. This CDR3 comprises 15 residues. J gave up 6 bases and V 0 bases, and 8 bases lay outside the gene matches.

The chain joins TRBV11-3 to TRBJ2-3; a weak D match, TRBD1 (6 bases). The CDR3 contains 16 residues. CDR1 is SGHNT, CDR2 YENEEA, per germline. Deletions cut 1 base from V and 0 bases from J, with 11 bases between. As DNA, the CDR3 is TGTGCCAGCAGCTTAGGGGGGCGGACTAGCACAGATACGCAGTATTTT. It yields the protein CASSLGGRTSTDTQYF.

The rearrangement joins TRBV7-3 to TRBJ1-4; D not resolved. The CDR3 is 13 amino acids. Per the germline V gene, CDR1 is SGHTA and CDR2 is FQGTGA. The V end was cut by 3 bases, the J end by 4 bases, with 6 bases between. CDR3 in DNA: TGTGCCAGCAGCTTGAACAATAATGAAAAACTGTTTTTT. Amino acids: CASSLNNNEKLFF.

The genes are TRBV5-5 and TRBJ2-2, with TRBD2 as a possible D gene (6 bases). Germline V lookup: CDR1 SGHKS, CDR2 YYEKEE (reference sequence). This CDR3 has 14 residues. V was shortened by 0 bases and J by 4 bases, with 7 bases between the two germline ends. The CDR3 region is CASSLVAVTGELFF. The CDR3 region has the DNA TGTGCCAGCAGCTTGGTAGCGGTCACCGGGGAGCTGTTTTTT.

This chain joins TRBV7-2 and TRBJ2-7; D gene uncertain. The CDR3 runs 13 residues. Germline V gives CDR1 SGHTA, CDR2 FQGNSA. V lost 1 base and J lost 5, with 9 bases in between. The CDR3: CASSLVNMDEQYF. The DNA for the CDR3 is TGTGCCAGCAGCTTAGTGAATATGGACGAGCAGTACTTC.

CDR3 loop: CASSLDRLGAYNEQFF. CDR3 coding DNA: TGTGCCAGCAGCTTAGATAGACTAGGGGCCTACAATGAGCAGTTCTTC. The V call is TRBV11-1, the J call TRBJ2-1, with a possible D match to TRBD2 (6 bases). Germline values: CDR1 SGHAT, CDR2 FQDESV (reference sequence). The CDR3 extends over 16 amino acids. The V gene lost 1 base and the J gene lost 2 bases, with 12 bases spanning the gap.

This chain connects TRBV29-1 to TRBJ1-2, with 8 bases fitting TRBD1. The CDR3 has 13 amino acids. Germline loops: CDR1 SQVTM, CDR2 ANQGSEA. V was pared by 4 bases and J by 3 bases, with 4 bases of the junction left unmatched. Here the CDR3 reads CSVGTTGDYGYTF. For the CDR3, the DNA is TGCAGCGTTGGCACGACAGGGGACTATGGCTACACCTTC.

This clone was recorded a few times. This chain joins TRBV5-6 and TRBJ2-3; no definite D call. The CDR3 runs to 14 residues. V gave up 4 bases and J gave up 1 base, with 10 bases separating them. CDR1 SGHDT and CDR2 YYEEEE come from the germline V gene. CDR3 DNA: TGTGCCAGCAGCCGTCTCCCTGGCACAGATACGCAGTATTTT. The encoded protein is CASSRLPGTDTQYF.

V gene TRBV7-2 combines with J gene TRBJ2-7; 11 bases are shared with TRBD2. The CDR3 is 15 amino acids. Germline V lookup: CDR1 SGHTA, CDR2 FQGNSA. V lost 5 bases to trimming and J lost 0 bases; unmatched junction nucleotides: 3. The CDR3 DNA sequence: TGTGCCAGCAGCGCTACTAGCGGGAGCTCCTACGAGCAGTACTTC. It encodes CASSATSGSSYEQYF.

The chain links TRBV15 to TRBJ2-2; D not certain. In germline, CDR1 is LNHNV, CDR2 YYDKDF (reference sequence). Trimming pared 0 bases from V and 4 bases from J, leaving 3 bases between. The CDR3 is 13 amino acids. In nucleotides, the CDR3 is TGTGCCACCAGCAGAGATCCCACCGGGGAGCTGTTTTTT. It specifies CATSRDPTGELFF.

CDR3 DNA: TGTGCCAGCAGTTTTTGGGACAGGGCTAATGAGCAGTTCTTC. Its protein product is CASSFWDRANEQFF. The V and J genes are TRBV27 and TRBJ2-1; 9 bases fit TRBD1. Germline V CDR1 and CDR2: MNHEY, SMNVEV (reference sequence). The V gene end was trimmed by 3 bases and the J gene end by 7 bases; junction bases not matched to a gene: 4. The CDR3 runs 14 residues.

The J gene is TRBJ2-1, the V gene TRBV6-5, with D possibly being TRBD2 (5 bases). V was cut by 5 bases and J by 8 bases, with 16 bases left in between. The germline gives CDR1 MNHEY, CDR2 SVGAGI. This CDR3 is 14 amino acids long. The CDR3 loop is CASSLKTTEDEQFF. DNA for the CDR3: TGTGCCAGCAGTCTCAAGACTACGGAGGATGAGCAGTTCTTC.